Presented here are 11 T cell receptor beta chains from one specimen sequenced in a study of blood T cells in healthy people across ages. A sample-barcoded 5' primer and a J-beta primer mix were used in a second PCR of roughly 6 to 11 cycles. Via MiXCR, TCRdb re-called the 5' RACE reads, giving one row per CDR3 protein. The table lists 750,000 to 950,000 distinct CDR3 sequences, roughly 24% of them singletons, with about 2.9% in the top ten. This sample was shared with a second study, whose subject was T cells of mothers and their children.

The specimen was blood. The receptors come from a boy aged 5-17 years in good health.

V is TRBV4-1 and J is TRBJ2-1; 8 bases are a match to TRBD2. Losses at the gene ends were 2 bases for V and 5 bases for J; bases not matched to a gene: 11. The CDR3 has 17 amino acids. Germline V gives CDR1 MGHRA, CDR2 YSYEKL. This chain's CDR3 is CASSQPLSRGADNEQFF. The CDR3, as DNA: TGCGCCAGCAGCCAACCCCTTTCGCGGGGGGCTGACAATGAGCAGTTCTTC.

This clonotype has more than one count but fewer than ten. The J gene is TRBJ2-1, the V gene TRBV7-2, with D perhaps being TRBD1 or TRBD2 (5 bases each). From germline, CDR1 is SGHTA and CDR2 FQGNSA. The CDR3 consists of 17 residues. V was trimmed by 4 bases and J by 0 bases, leaving 16 bases between them. CDR3 bases: TGTGCCAGCAGCTCAAACATGGGACGACCCTCCTACAATGAGCAGTTCTTC. This encodes CASSSNMGRPSYNEQFF.

This clonotype showed up just a few times. The chain links TRBV11-2 to TRBJ2-1; D gene unclear. The J call is in doubt because the DNA end fits TRBJ2-7 better. CDR1 SGHAT and CDR2 FQNNGV come from the germline V gene. The CDR3 is 14 residues long. The CDR3, as DNA: TGTGCCAGCACCCTCGGAGTTGGCGTCTACGAGCAGTACTTC. The encoded protein is CASTLGVGVYEQYF.

V gene TRBV4-1 combines with J gene TRBJ1-2, with a tentative D call TRBD1 (6 bases). The CDR3 runs 16 residues. The V gene lost 1 base and the J gene lost 4 bases, with 16 bases spanning the gap. In germline, CDR1 is MGHRA, CDR2 YSYEKL. This chain's CDR3 is CASSQVLQTGPYGYTF. For the CDR3, the DNA is TGCGCCAGCAGCCAAGTCCTTCAGACAGGACCCTATGGCTACACCTTC.

The rearrangement uses TRBV18 and TRBJ2-1; either TRBD1 or TRBD2 may fit D (6 bases each). The length of the CDR3 is 15 residues. Germline V gene sequence: CDR1 KGHSH, CDR2 LQKENI. The V end lost 3 bases, the J end lost 2 bases, and 11 bases lay between the germline ends. The CDR3 is CASSPGGPPYNEQFF. For the CDR3, the DNA is TGTGCCAGCTCACCTGGGGGGCCCCCCTACAATGAGCAGTTCTTC.

This chain links TRBV27 with TRBJ2-5; TRBD1 or TRBD2 may be the D gene (5 bases each). Trimming shortened V by 3 bases and J by 4 bases, and 15 bases separated the two germline ends. This CDR3 has 15 amino acids. CDR1 MNHEY and CDR2 SMNVEV come from the germline V gene (reference sequence). The CDR3 DNA reads as TGTGCCAGCAGTTTCAATCTGGGGGTAACAGAGACCCAGTACTTC. This encodes CASSFNLGVTETQYF.

The CDR3 DNA sequence: TGTGCCAGCAGTCGTAACAACGAGCAGTACTTC. It specifies CASSRNNEQYF. This chain connects TRBV25-1 to TRBJ2-7; no reliable D call. Trimming shortened V by 5 bases and J by 5 bases, and 7 bases separated the two germline ends. The CDR3 is made up of 11 amino acids. Per germline, CDR1 MGHDK and CDR2 SYGVNS.

This clonotype occurred a few times. The V gene is TRBV12-3 or TRBV12-4, the J gene TRBJ2-3, with a weak D call TRBD1 (6 bases). V lost 5 bases to trimming and J lost 4 bases, with 13 bases between them. The CDR3 length is 14 residues. The CDR3 sequence is CASSSFGGADTQYF. CDR3 DNA: TGTGCCAGCAGTAGTTTTGGGGGCGCAGATACGCAGTATTTT.

This clonotype showed up just a few times. The chain employs TRBV28 and TRBJ2-3; TRBD2 aligns across 8 bases. J gave up 4 bases and V 6 bases, and 15 bases lay outside the gene matches. The germline V gene encodes CDR1 MDHEN and CDR2 SYDVKM. This CDR3 has 17 residues. CDR3 sequence: CASSPHQGSGGADTQYF. The CDR3 DNA is TGTGCCAGCAGCCCCCACCAGGGGAGCGGGGGCGCAGATACGCAGTATTTT. The whole variable domain, remainder taken from reference TRBV28 and TRBJ2-3, is DVKVTQSSRYLVKRTGEKVFLECVQDMDHENMFWYRQDPGLGLRLIYFSYDVKMKEKGDIPEGYSVSREKKERFSLILESASTNQTSMYLCASSPHQGSGGADTQYFGPGTRLTVL.

The J gene is TRBJ1-1, the V gene TRBV7-8; D gene unclear. The V end lost 4 bases, the J end lost 4 bases, and 13 bases lay between the germline ends. This CDR3 is 14 amino acids long. Germline V gene sequence: CDR1 SGHVS, CDR2 FQNEAQ. CDR3 nucleotides: TGTGCCAGCAGCTCACGAATGCCGGGCACTGAAGCTTTCTTT. This gives the protein CASSSRMPGTEAFF.

This clonotype occurred a few times. The J gene is TRBJ1-5, the V gene TRBV6-5; 7 bases fit TRBD1. CDR1 MNHEY and CDR2 SVGAGI come from the germline V gene. The CDR3 is made up of 14 amino acids. V lost 6 bases to trimming and J lost 5 bases; unmatched junction nucleotides: 7. Written as DNA, the CDR3 is TGTGCCAGCAGCCTTCACAGGGGCGATCAGCCCCAGCATTTT. Protein sequence: CASSLHRGDQPQHF.